The present T cell receptor (beta chain) was sequenced within a study of cytomegalovirus exposure and HLA in healthy donors. Study context: One earlier analysis, a look at 150 million to 200 million T cells, found approximately 120 million unique TCR beta sequences. Notes on the study in general: Later analysis suggested most CMV-associated TCR beta chains were HLA-restricted. Across all donors, roughly uniform sequencing depth was an assumption of the presence/absence analyses.

CDR3 length: 16 residues. Per germline, CDR1 MDHEN and CDR2 SYDVKM. The trim removed 9 bases at V and 4 bases at J, leaving 17 bases unmatched. With regard to this clone: Its matching antigen is unknown.

Both 60 Vbeta primers and 13 Jbeta primers went into the PCR. Per the authors' pipeline: The authors later counted 70 million to 80 million unique TCR beta chains, 9 million to 12 million of them shared. Method: immunoSEQ multiplex PCR; TCRdb's copy keeps in-frame clones and lacks some. D and trimming were read from the DNA, whereas the V and J calls and clone size are those reported in that table. The table has approximately 190,000 clones, about nine tenths seen once. Sequenced sample: PBMCs. The clonotype comes from a young man in good health and CMV-seronegative. The genes are TRBV28 and TRBJ1-2; 7 bases are shared with TRBD1. CDR3 amino acids: CARALPLHRGPYGYTF. The DNA of the CDR3 is TGTGCCAGAGCACTTCCGCTCCACAGGGGCCCCTATGGCTACACCTTC.